This T cell receptor (beta chain) was identified in a study of circulating and synovial CD4+ cells in juvenile arthritis (dated 2014 in TCRdb). About the full investigation: TCRbeta CDR3 repertoires of circulating HLA-DR+ CD4 T cells, bulk blood CD4 T cells and synovial CD4 T cells were compared within each patient. The goal of repertoire sequencing was to confirm that a circulating synovial-like CD4 T cell subset was enriched in synovial clonotypes.

The library relied on the immunoSEQ multiplex PCR assay. An external provider performed TCRbeta CDR3 sequencing as a commercial service. Per the source publication's procedure: The analyses used productive nucleotide sequences together with amino acid sequences obtained by in silico translation. Diversity was quantified by Renyi entropy over a range of alpha values, with sample size equalised by taking the median of 200 repeated subsamples. The distance between each pair of repertoires was calculated as one minus the Chao-modified Jaccard index, which corrects for under-sampling, and this distance was used for clustering. Frequency-weighted overlap with synovial clonotypes was calculated over 200 sample sizes with 200 draws without replacement at each size, and the overlap was reported at the size of the smaller sample. What TCRdb holds here is the immuneACCESS table cut down to in-frame rearrangements. Part of the clones is not present; checked against another copy, under half of the missing clones reflect an unresolved V gene, and the others are unexplained. V and J calls and clone size are as listed in that table; D and trimming were resolved from the DNA. Recorded for this sample are under 40,000 clones; 90% to 95% of them occurred a single time. The ten most abundant clones make up 2.5% to 3.5% of the sample.

Trimming at the junction amounts to 7 bases on V and 2 bases on J, and the germline ends lie 15 bases apart. Its CDR3 holds 15 amino acids, cysteine through phenylalanine. Only the CDR3 region is kept as DNA, spanning 45 bases read in frame from base 1. The germline V gene (reference sequence) provides CDR1 LNHDA and CDR2 SQIVND. Results and caveats for the whole study, not just this receptor: Circulating pathogenic-like lymphocytes were found to cluster with synovial T cells, and a substantially higher fraction of CDR3 sequences was shared with synovium by circulating pathogenic-like lymphocytes than by bulk blood. Because overlap with synovium rose as sequencing depth increased, the measured fractions of shared clonotypes likely underestimated the overlap of the full repertoire. Synovial and circulating pathogenic-like lymphocyte repertoires were less diverse than bulk blood CD4 repertoires, with some CPL samples as oligoclonal as synovium. Traditional Vbeta family usage analysis did not detect the difference between circulating pathogenic-like lymphocytes and bulk blood T cells. CPL and bulk blood CD4 samples differed in T cell genome counts by at least an order of magnitude, so sample-size effects were addressed.

Note on this clone: Its antigen remains unidentified. Qualities for individual bases were not recorded, and no much larger clone is one base off.

The sequenced samples came from patients who had active juvenile idiopathic arthritis. Sorting was carried out immediately after cells were thawed, and dead cells were excluded with Live/Dead Fixable Near-IR Stain. Input material: CD4+ T cells from blood. The sequence links TRBV19 to TRBJ1-5; the best D guess is TRBD1, with 6 bases matching. The receptor was isolated from a human donor with juvenile idiopathic arthritis. The CDR3 region: CASTPRRTGNQPQHF. The bases are TGTGCCAGTACCCCTCGAAGGACAGGCAATCAGCCCCAGCATTTT.